This TCR beta chain emerged from a study of cytomegalovirus exposure and HLA in healthy donors. The PCR was carried out with 60 Vbeta primers and 13 Jbeta primers. Measured with immunoSEQ multiplex PCR; TCRdb has only the in-frame clones, and not every one. The sample holds over 90,000 clones; around three quarters are singletons and the top ten take roughly 16%. Unmatched junction bases numbered 4, after V lost 5 bases and J lost 4 bases. The germline V gene encodes CDR1 SGHKS and CDR2 YYEKEE (reference sequence). This CDR3 region has 13 residues. Findings and limits, study-wide: In a later analysis, the majority of CMV-associated beta chains seemingly showed HLA restriction. It was reported that TCR beta sequences correctly inferred the HLA-A and HLA-B alleles for most subjects.

On this clone itself: As yet, its antigen is unknown.

The chain carries TRBV5-5 and TRBJ1-1, with 8 bases that match TRBD1. This TCR was sampled from a woman between 50 and 59 years old in good health and CMV-seropositive. Material: PBMCs. The CDR3 sequence is CASRPTGGTEAFF. The CDR3 DNA sequence: TGTGCCAGCAGGCCAACAGGGGGCACTGAAGCTTTCTTT.